The 4 T cell receptor beta chains in this list originate from one sample, sequenced in a study of T cells in Graves' hyperthyroidism and ophthalmopathy. Researchers amplified the TCR beta CDR3 regions from RNA transcripts. HTBI primers were used for first-round RT-PCR of the TCR CDR3. TCRdb ran MiXCR on the multiplex PCR reads and lists one entry per CDR3 protein. The sample contains about 160,000 distinct CDR3 sequences, about 9.4% of which appear only once. Sequencing used blood. The receptors derive from a woman aged 18-29 years with Graves' hyperthyroidism that later progressed to Graves' ophthalmopathy.

This clonotype was found a few times. The chain carries TRBV7-6 and TRBJ2-2; 8 positions agree with TRBD1. Trimming at V came to 3 bases and at J to 6 bases, leaving 6 bases not matched to a gene. Germline V gene data show CDR1 as SGHVS and CDR2 as FNYEAQ. The CDR3 has 15 amino acids. CDR3 coding DNA: TGTGCCAGCAGCTTGGATTCAGGGGGCTCCGGGGAGCTGTTTTTT. Translation gives CASSLDSGGSGELFF.

At least ten counts were recorded for this clonotype. The rearrangement uses TRBV20-1 and TRBJ2-7; D might be TRBD1 (5 bases). Germline assignment: CDR1 DFQATT and CDR2 SNEGSKA (reference sequence). Trimming pared 1 base from V and 2 bases from J, leaving 6 bases between. This CDR3 region has 12 residues. This CDR3 reads CSARGGPYEQYF. The CDR3 DNA sequence: TGCAGTGCTAGAGGGGGCCCCTACGAGCAGTACTTC.

In nucleotides, the CDR3 is TGTGCCAGTGGATACACATTCTCTGGGGCCAACGTCCTGACTTTC. Its protein is CASGYTFSGANVLTF. The V and J genes are TRBV19 and TRBJ2-6; D ambiguous. Germline V gene sequence: CDR1 LNHDA, CDR2 SQIVND (reference sequence). With 8 bases removed from V and 0 bases from J, the gap between germline ends came to 11 bases. The CDR3 is 15 residues long.

This clonotype was detected many times. The chain recombines TRBV6-5 with TRBJ2-2; D may be TRBD2 (5 bases). This CDR3 comprises 16 residues. V was cut by 0 bases and J by 5 bases, with 13 bases left in between. Germline V CDR1 and CDR2: MNHEY, SVGAGI. The CDR3 sequence: CASSYSPLGLTGELFF. The CDR3 coding sequence is TGTGCCAGCAGTTACTCTCCTTTAGGACTTACCGGGGAGCTGTTTTTT.